This T cell receptor (beta chain) was profiled in a study of shared clonotypes between healthy human individuals. A single count supports this clone. The same CDR3 can be traced to other DNA sequences in this sample. TCRdb keeps only in-frame clones here, not all; method: immunoSEQ multiplex PCR. The table lists about 2 million clones, about 94% of them singletons. Naivety among CD8 cells was defined by CD45RO negativity and positive CCR7 selection, thereby excluding terminally differentiated effector memory CD45RA+ cells. Trimming took 5 bases from V and 0 from J, leaving 13 bases between them. CDR3 length equals 15 residues. CDR1 is MNHEY, CDR2 SVGAGI, per germline.

The sequence was obtained from a man between 18 and 35 years old in good health. The chain employs TRBV6-5 and TRBJ1-2; D gene ambiguous. The sequencing sample was made of naive CD8+ T cells sorted from blood. CDR3 protein: CASSTIGPANYGYTF. DNA of the CDR3: TGTGCCAGCAGTACGATAGGGCCAGCTAACTATGGCTACACCTTC.